These T cell receptor beta chains were read from a single sample in a study of blood T cell repertoires in COVID-19. Assay: immunoSEQ multiplex PCR; the TCRdb copy retains only in-frame clones and omits some. The sample lists 190,000 or so clones, around 86% occurring once. Sequenced: peripheral blood. Receptors originate from a woman aged 30 to 39 with active or convalescent COVID-19. Each CDR3 is given with its conserved first and last residue. D genes are given only for firm matches. The size entry is marked missing in some rows and otherwise reads once, few, many or a size class.

TRBJ1-5	NA	TRBV24-1	NA	CATSDWSGGNQPQHF	TGTGCCACCAGTGATTGGTCAGGGGGCAATCAGCCCCAGCATTTT
TRBJ1-5	TRBD1	TRBV7-8	NA	CASSLDRGPRNQPQHF	TGTGCCAGCAGCTTGGACAGGGGGCCTCGAAATCAGCCCCAGCATTTT
TRBJ1-6	NA	TRBV19	NA	CASSPNAPVDSPLHF	TGTGCCAGTAGTCCTAACGCCCCGGTTGATTCACCCCTCCACTTT
TRBJ1-6	TRBD1	TRBV5-6	NA	CASMGQARSPLHF	TGTGCCAGCATGGGACAGGCTCGTTCACCCCTCCACTTT
TRBJ2-5	NA	TRBV3-1/TRBV3-2	NA	CASSLQGGETQYF	TGTGCCAGCAGCCTACAGGGCGGAGAGACCCAGTACTTC
TRBJ1-6	TRBD1	TRBV5-1	NA	CASSPEMTGNSPLHF	TGCGCCAGCAGCCCGGAGATGACAGGGAATTCACCCCTCCACTTT
TRBJ2-5	NA	TRBV28	NA	CASRRGSNGETQYF	TGTGCCAGCAGGAGGGGGTCCAATGGGGAGACCCAGTACTTC
TRBJ1-5	NA	TRBV2	NA	CASSEGLSNQPQHF	TGTGCCAGCAGTGAGGGCCTAAGCAATCAGCCCCAGCATTTT
TRBJ2-3	TRBD2	TRBV11-2	NA	CASSWTLRERDTDTQYF	TGTGCCAGCAGCTGGACCCTGCGGGAGAGGGACACAGATACGCAGTATTTT
TRBJ1-1	TRBD1	TRBV6-5	NA	CASSSQGQGNAEAFF	TGTGCCAGCAGTTCCCAGGGACAGGGGAACGCTGAAGCTTTCTTT
TRBJ1-1	NA	TRBV30	NA	CAWLRGTPMNTEAFF	TGTGCCTGGTTGAGGGGGACCCCTATGAACACTGAAGCTTTCTTT
TRBJ1-1	NA	TRBV19	NA	CASSKRENTEAFF	TGTGCCAGTAGTAAGAGGGAAAACACTGAAGCTTTCTTT
TRBJ2-3	TRBD2	TRBV5-1	NA	CASSSLAGVAPTDTQYF	TGCGCCAGCAGCTCCTTAGCGGGAGTCGCCCCCACAGATACGCAGTATTTT
TRBJ2-7	NA	TRBV29-1	NA	CSVEDLGDSWTGGYEQYF	TGCAGCGTTGAAGATCTTGGGGACTCATGGACCGGTGGGTACGAGCAGTACTTC
TRBJ1-2	TRBD1	TRBV19	NA	CASSIRTGIGPNYGYTF	TGTGCCAGTAGTATTAGGACAGGAATTGGGCCTAACTATGGCTACACCTTC
TRBJ1-2	TRBD1	TRBV2	NA	CASSVQGAAGYTF	TGTGCCAGCAGTGTGCAGGGGGCGGCTGGCTACACCTTC
TRBJ1-3	NA	TRBV7-6	few	CASSTQVWGSGNTIYF	TGTGCCAGCAGCACACAGGTTTGGGGCTCTGGAAACACCATATATTTT
TRBJ1-1	NA	TRBV3-1/TRBV3-2	NA	CASTPRGMNTEAFF	TGTGCCAGCACCCCAAGGGGCATGAACACTGAAGCTTTCTTT
TRBJ2-7	NA	TRBV28	NA	CASGDSEQYF	TGTGCCAGCGGAGACAGCGAGCAGTACTTC
TRBJ2-7	TRBD1	TRBV10-3	NA	CAITAGQGDEQYF	TGTGCCATCACCGCCGGACAGGGGGACGAGCAGTACTTC
TRBJ2-5	TRBD2	TRBV11-2	few	CASSSGLVMQTQYF	TGTGCCAGCAGCTCGGGACTAGTTATGCAGACCCAGTACTTC
TRBJ2-7	TRBD2	TRBV6-5	NA	CASSSLAGVHSYEQYF	TGTGCCAGCAGTTCCCTAGCGGGGGTTCACTCCTACGAGCAGTACTTC
TRBJ2-1	TRBD2	TRBV4-1	NA	CASSHPGLEGVEQFF	TGCGCCAGCAGCCATCCGGGACTAGAAGGGGTTGAGCAGTTCTTC
TRBJ2-1	NA	TRBV29-1	NA	CSVDRSSYNEQFF	TGCAGCGTAGACAGGAGCTCCTACAATGAGCAGTTCTTC
TRBJ2-5	NA	TRBV10-1	NA	CASSESRGLQETQYF	TGCGCCAGCAGTGAGTCTAGAGGATTACAAGAGACCCAGTACTTC
TRBJ2-1	NA	TRBV25-1	NA	CASSESGLTTNEQFF	TGTGCCAGCAGTGAATCAGGACTCACTACCAATGAGCAGTTCTTC
TRBJ1-1	NA	TRBV13	once	CASSPGSEAFF	TGTGCCAGCAGCCCGGGGTCAGAAGCTTTCTTT
TRBJ2-2	NA	TRBV3-1/TRBV3-2	NA	CASSRTSLSGELFF	TGTGCCAGCAGCCGCACTAGCTTATCCGGGGAGCTGTTTTTT
TRBJ2-5	TRBD2	TRBV2	NA	CASSGDLRLAGVQETQYF	TGTGCCAGCAGCGGGGACCTAAGACTAGCGGGAGTCCAAGAGACCCAGTACTTC
TRBJ1-6	NA	TRBV19	NA	CASRRGRAQLSSYNSPLHF	TGTGCCAGTAGGAGAGGCAGAGCGCAACTAAGCTCCTATAATTCACCCCTCCACTTT
TRBJ1-6	NA	TRBV21-1	NA	CASSKRGGERYNSPLHF	TGTGCCAGCAGCAAAAGGGGGGGCGAACGCTATAATTCACCCCTCCACTTT
TRBJ1-2	TRBD1	TRBV11-2	once	CASSLETGIGYTF	TGTGCCAGCAGCTTAGAGACAGGGATCGGCTACACCTTC
TRBJ2-7	NA	TRBV10-2	NA	CASTTGIGDEQYF	TGCGCCAGCACCACAGGGATAGGCGACGAGCAGTACTTC
TRBJ2-1	TRBD2	TRBV11-2	NA	CASSPKTSGSYNEQFF	TGTGCCAGCAGTCCAAAGACTAGCGGCTCCTACAATGAGCAGTTCTTC
TRBJ1-2	NA	TRBV5-4	NA	CASSLEGHGGYGYTF	TGTGCCAGCAGCTTGGAGGGCCACGGAGGCTATGGCTACACCTTC
TRBJ1-6	TRBD1	TRBV5-3	few	CARSLRQGGSYNSPLHF	TGTGCCAGAAGCTTGAGACAGGGGGGCTCCTATAATTCACCCCTCCACTTT
TRBJ2-3	NA	TRBV20-1	NA	CSASGDTQYF	TGCAGTGCGTCAGGGGATACGCAGTATTTT
TRBJ1-6	NA	TRBV7-6	NA	CASSLYGESPLHF	TGTGCCAGCAGCTTATACGGAGAATCACCCCTCCACTTT
TRBJ2-2	NA	TRBV19	NA	CASSIGQAAAGELFF	TGTGCCAGTAGTATAGGTCAGGCAGCGGCCGGGGAGCTGTTTTTT
TRBJ2-1	TRBD2	TRBV4-2	NA	CASSRGLAGPNEQFF	TGTGCCAGCAGCCGTGGACTAGCGGGCCCCAATGAGCAGTTCTTC
TRBJ1-3	NA	TRBV12-5	many	CASVLTASGNTIYF	TGTGCTAGTGTTCTGACAGCCTCTGGAAACACCATATATTTT
TRBJ2-7	TRBD2	TRBV6-5	once	CASSFSSGGRTYEQYF	TGTGCCAGCAGTTTCAGTTCTGGCGGGAGGACATACGAGCAGTACTTC
TRBJ2-3	NA	TRBV2	NA	CASSELGGTPDTQYF	TGTGCCAGCAGTGAACTAGGGGGTACCCCAGATACGCAGTATTTT
TRBJ1-2	NA	TRBV13	NA	CASSQSQDNYGYTF	TGTGCCAGCAGCCAATCTCAGGATAACTATGGCTACACCTTC
TRBJ2-1	TRBD2	TRBV24-1	NA	CATSDFGPSGSGYNEQFF	TGTGCCACCAGTGATTTTGGGCCTAGCGGGAGTGGCTACAATGAGCAGTTCTTC
TRBJ2-1	NA	TRBV18	NA	CASSLQGAEQFF	TGTGCCAGCTCGCTCCAGGGCGCTGAGCAGTTCTTC
TRBJ1-1	NA	TRBV11-3	NA	CASSLGRVKAFF	TGTGCCAGCAGCTTAGGCAGGGTTAAAGCTTTCTTT
TRBJ2-7	TRBD1	TRBV6-6	NA	CASTDRGQNSYEQYF	TGTGCCAGCACCGACAGGGGTCAAAACTCCTACGAGCAGTACTTC
TRBJ2-7	TRBD1	TRBV7-2	NA	CASSLTGNEQYF	TGTGCCAGCAGCCTGACAGGGAACGAGCAGTACTTC
TRBJ2-1	TRBD2	TRBV27	once	CASSLAGGFYNEQFF	TGTGCCAGCAGTCTAGCGGGAGGCTTCTACAATGAGCAGTTCTTC
TRBJ2-1	NA	TRBV13	NA	CASLGPHNEQFF	TGTGCCAGCCTGGGCCCCCACAATGAGCAGTTCTTC